The entry below gives a single T cell receptor beta chain sequence along with its context. The CDR3 is made up of 17 amino acids. The germline V gene has CDR1 KGHSH and CDR2 LQKENI. V was trimmed by 3 bases and J by 0 bases, leaving 17 bases between them. This sample stems from a study of T cells after yellow fever vaccination. From the 5' RACE reads, TCRdb called clonotypes with MiXCR, one entry per CDR3 protein. Of approximately 300,000 distinct CDR3 sequences in the sample, approximately 11% were seen once. The V gene is TRBV18, the J gene TRBJ1-1; unclear D gene. This specimen was CD4+ T cells sorted from PBMCs, taken 45 days after the yellow fever booster vaccination. The sequence was collected from a man aged 18 to 29 who received the YFV17D yellow fever vaccine. The CDR3 loop is CASSPSADPGMNTEAFF. The DNA for the CDR3 is TGTGCCAGCTCACCGTCTGCCGACCCCGGAATGAACACTGAAGCTTTCTTT.